The 10 T cell receptor beta chains given below trace back to one sample, sequenced in a study of patients and donors after allogeneic stem cell transplantation. TCRdb redid the calling of the RT-PCR reads with MiXCR, one entry per CDR3 protein. The sample contains fewer than 200,000 distinct CDR3 sequences, approximately 31% of which appear only once. Material for sequencing was blood, either unsorted or a sorted T cell fraction (not recorded which). The origin of the receptors is a human donor who was either an allogeneic HSCT recipient or a stem cell or donor lymphocyte infusion donor (not recorded which). It is not recorded whose cells these are; they may come from a transplant donor.

This clonotype was counted only a few times. The V gene is TRBV20-1, the J gene TRBJ2-7; D remains unclear. V gave up 1 base and J gave up 2 bases, with 3 bases separating them. The CDR3 has 11 residues. Per germline, CDR1 DFQATT and CDR2 SNEGSKA (reference sequence). The CDR3 nucleotides read TGCAGTGCTAGAGGAGCCTACGAGCAGTACTTC. Its protein is CSARGAYEQYF.

The chain links TRBV27 to TRBJ2-2; no definite D call. The CDR3 spans 14 residues. Between the trimmed V and J ends, which lost 7 bases and 6 bases, there was a span of 15 bases. The germline gives CDR1 MNHEY, CDR2 SMNVEV (reference sequence). The CDR3 nucleotides are TGTGCCAGCACCCTTCTGACTGGGGCCGGGGAGCTGTTTTTT. Translating it yields CASTLLTGAGELFF.

This chain connects TRBV19 to TRBJ2-7; weak D call: TRBD1 (5 bases). Trimming shortened V by 4 bases and J by 0 bases, and 13 bases separated the two germline ends. This CDR3 has 15 amino acids. Germline CDR1 LNHDA, CDR2 SQIVND (reference sequence). CDR3 in amino acids: CASSRGLKSSYEQYF. CDR3 nucleotide sequence: TGTGCCAGTAGTAGGGGCCTGAAGAGCTCCTACGAGCAGTACTTC.

This clonotype was observed once. This CDR3 fails to terminate in the conserved phenylalanine or tryptophan, so it likely reflects a read error. The chain has TRBV6-8 and TRBJ1-5, with 9 nucleotides matching TRBD1. V lost 8 bases to trimming and J lost 7 bases; unmatched junction nucleotides: 6. The CDR3 is 13 residues long. CDR1 is MNHGY and CDR2 is SAAAGT in the germline V gene. For the CDR3, the DNA is TGTGCCAGCCTTGGGGACAGGGACCAGCCCCAGCATTTG. Residues: CASLGDRDQPQHL.

The chain recombines TRBV24-1 with TRBJ1-4; 8 nucleotides agree with TRBD1. V shed 11 bases and J 4 bases; nucleotides not matched to a gene: 8. Per the germline V gene, CDR1 is KGHDR and CDR2 is SFDVKD. The CDR3 loop spans 14 amino acids. CDR3 protein: CANDRGGNNEKLFF. The CDR3, as DNA: TGTGCCAACGACAGGGGAGGCAATAATGAAAAACTGTTTTTT.

In its sample, this clonotype was seen many times. The rearrangement joins TRBV15 to TRBJ1-5; D perhaps matches TRBD1 (6 bases). In germline, CDR1 is LNHNV, CDR2 YYDKDF (reference sequence). CDR3 length equals 18 residues. The V end was cut by 5 bases, the J end by 0 bases, with 20 bases between. Here the CDR3 reads CATSGRDKGTFSNQPQHF. The CDR3 nucleotides read TGTGCCACCAGCGGCCGGGACAAGGGAACATTTAGCAATCAGCCCCAGCATTTT. Using reference TRBV15 and TRBJ1-5 for the parts outside the CDR3, the full variable domain is DAMVIQNPRYQVTQFGKPVTLSCSQTLNHNVMYWYQQKSSQAPKLLFHYYDKDFNNEADTPDNFQSRRPNTSFCFLDIRSPGLGDTAMYLCATSGRDKGTFSNQPQHFGDGTRLSIL.

The chain employs TRBV20-1 and TRBJ2-2; D unclear. The CDR3 extends over 12 amino acids. Trimming cost V 6 bases and J 6 bases, with 11 bases left between them. From germline, CDR1 is DFQATT and CDR2 SNEGSKA (reference sequence). The CDR3 sequence: CSAILPPGELFF. As DNA, the CDR3 is TGCAGTGCCATCCTTCCTCCCGGGGAGCTGTTTTTT.

This clonotype was seen a few times. V and J are TRBV9 and TRBJ2-1; D is possibly TRBD2 (5 bases). The germline gives CDR1 SGDLS, CDR2 YYNGEE. The V and J ends lost 0 bases and 4 bases respectively, with 11 bases between them. There are 15 residues in the CDR3. The CDR3 spells CASSVVASGYNEQFF. CDR3 nucleotide sequence: TGTGCCAGCAGCGTAGTAGCGAGCGGATACAATGAGCAGTTCTTC.

CDR3 region: CASSLGGTSGNTDTQYF. Written as DNA, the CDR3 is TGTGCCAGCAGCTTAGGGGGGACTAGCGGTAACACAGATACGCAGTATTTT. The chain uses TRBV7-6 and TRBJ2-3; 11 bases match TRBD2. This CDR3 comprises 17 residues. The trim removed 1 base at V and 2 bases at J, leaving 5 bases unmatched. Germline V gene sequence: CDR1 SGHVS, CDR2 FNYEAQ.

This sequence joins TRBV7-6 and TRBJ2-2; D possibly corresponds to TRBD1 (5 bases). Germline assignment: CDR1 SGHVS and CDR2 FNYEAQ. This CDR3 is 14 amino acids long. V dropped 5 bases and J dropped 10 bases, with 17 bases sitting between them. CDR3 in amino acids: CASSPYLGAVELFF. The CDR3 nucleotides read TGTGCCAGCAGCCCGTATCTAGGGGCCGTGGAGCTGTTTTTT.